One and the same sample provided the 19 T cell receptor beta chains below, sequenced in a study of T cell repertoires in cytomegalovirus infection. Via MiXCR, TCRdb re-called the reads, giving one row per CDR3 protein. Among more than 500,000 distinct CDR3 sequences listed, about 15% were seen once. The source material was CD8+ T cells from PBMCs. The source of these receptors is a human donor in good health (CMV status not recorded). Some clones in this sample may be carry-over from other donors' samples.

In its sample, this clonotype was seen many times. The rearrangement uses TRBV6-1 and TRBJ2-7; 11 nucleotides line up with TRBD2. The germline gives CDR1 MNHNS, CDR2 SASEGT. Unmatched junction bases numbered 5, after V lost 6 bases and J lost 1 base. This CDR3 is 15 amino acids long. The CDR3 nucleotides are TGTGCCAGCAGCCCACTAGCGGGGGCTTCCTACGAGCAGTACTTC. Amino acid sequence: CASSPLAGASYEQYF.

This clonotype was observed at least ten times. The gene calls are TRBV11-2 and TRBJ2-1, with 13 bases fitting TRBD2. Germline V lookup: CDR1 SGHAT, CDR2 FQNNGV. This CDR3 has 15 residues. Trimming at V came to 4 bases and at J to 6 bases, leaving 3 bases not matched to a gene. The CDR3 DNA reads as TGTGCCAGCAGCTCGACTAGCGGGGGGCCCAATGAGCAGTTCTTC. Amino acid sequence: CASSSTSGGPNEQFF.

This clonotype showed up just a few times. CDR3 loop: CASSQEGAGGPEAFF. DNA for the CDR3: TGTGCCAGCAGCCAAGAGGGGGCCGGAGGTCCTGAAGCTTTCTTT. This chain connects TRBV3-1 to TRBJ1-1, with D possibly matching TRBD1 (6 bases). Per germline, CDR1 LGHDT and CDR2 YNNKEL (reference sequence). This CDR3 has 15 residues. V was cut by 0 bases and J by 6 bases, with 14 bases left in between.

A few counts support this clonotype. The chain couples TRBV7-9 to TRBJ2-7, with TRBD2 as a possible D gene (5 bases). The CDR3 has 16 amino acids. V was shortened by 5 bases and J by 4 bases, with 21 bases between the two germline ends. Germline V gene sequence: CDR1 SEHNR, CDR2 FQNEAQ (reference sequence). This chain's CDR3 is CASSPSSRGSVYEQYF. The CDR3 coding sequence is TGTGCCAGCAGCCCCTCTTCTCGTGGGAGCGTATACGAGCAGTACTTC.

In nucleotides, the CDR3 is TGTGCCAGCAGCGTAAGAGGGGACGGGAGCCGGCATTCACCCCTCCACTTT. Translating gives CASSVRGDGSRHSPLHF. The chain recombines TRBV9 with TRBJ1-6; TRBD1 might be the D (5 bases). V was trimmed by 1 base and J by 8 bases, leaving 19 bases between them. The germline CDR1 and CDR2 sequences are SGDLS and YYNGEE. The CDR3 covers 17 residues. Complete variable domain (other parts from reference TRBV9 and TRBJ1-6): DSGVTQTPKHLITATGQRVTLRCSPRSGDLSVYWYQQSLDQGLQFLIQYYNGEERAKGNILERFSAQQFPDLHSELNLSSLELGDSALYFCASSVRGDGSRHSPLHFGNGTRLTVT.

The chain is built from TRBV6-5 and TRBJ2-7, with D possibly matching TRBD1 (5 bases). Trimming cost V 2 bases and J 2 bases, with 7 bases left between them. The CDR3 spans 13 residues. Germline loops: CDR1 MNHEY, CDR2 SVGAGI. The CDR3 loop is CASSYRGTYEQYF. Here the CDR3 DNA reads TGTGCCAGCAGTTACAGGGGTACCTACGAGCAGTACTTC.

This sequence joins TRBV20-1 and TRBJ1-3; D unclear. Germline V gene sequence: CDR1 DFQATT, CDR2 SNEGSKA (reference sequence). V was clipped by 0 bases and J by 4 bases, with 13 bases between them. This CDR3 has 15 amino acids. CDR3 sequence: CSARDPGRGGNTIYF. In DNA form, the CDR3 reads TGCAGTGCTAGAGATCCCGGGCGAGGAGGAAACACCATATATTTT.

Many counts were recorded for this clonotype. The chain joins TRBV23-1 to TRBJ1-4; 8 bases line up with TRBD1. TRBV23-1 carries the ORF label, with uncertain function. Trimming removed 3 bases from V and 8 bases from J; junction bases left unmatched: 8. The CDR3 covers 15 residues. CDR3 DNA: TGCGCCAGCAGTCATCCGACAGGGGTTGGCGAAAAACTGTTTTTT. This sequence encodes CASSHPTGVGEKLFF.

This chain links TRBV28 with TRBJ1-5, with 9 bases aligning to TRBD1. V lost 10 bases and J lost 4; bases outside the gene matches: 29. CDR3 length: 21 residues. Germline values: CDR1 MDHEN, CDR2 SYDVKM. The CDR3 DNA sequence: TGTGCCACCTCGAGAAGCTACCGGACAGGGGCCTTCGGACCCGGTAATCAGCCCCAGCATTTT. Translation gives CATSRSYRTGAFGPGNQPQHF.

This clonotype was seen ten or more times. The genes are TRBV7-9 and TRBJ2-1, with D hard to call. The CDR3 is 12 residues long. The V end lost 1 base, the J end lost 8 bases, and 6 bases lay between the germline ends. The germline CDR1 and CDR2 sequences are SEHNR and FQNEAQ (reference sequence). CDR3 sequence reads: CASSLGMDEQFF. In nucleotides, the CDR3 is TGTGCCAGCAGCTTAGGTATGGATGAGCAGTTCTTC. The full variable domain, its missing parts supplied by reference TRBV7-9 and TRBJ2-1, is DTGVSQNPRHKITKRGQNVTFRCDPISEHNRLYWYRQTLGQGPEFLTYFQNEAQLEKSRLLSDRFSAERPKGSFSTLEIQRTEQGDSAMYLCASSLGMDEQFFGPGTRLTVL.

The genes are TRBV20-1 and TRBJ2-7; D is uncertain. CDR1 is DFQATT and CDR2 is SNEGSKA in the germline V gene (reference sequence). Trimming left V 0 bases short and J 7 bases short, with 10 bases between. The CDR3 has 12 amino acids. The CDR3 DNA reads TGCAGTGCTAGAGACAGGTCCAGTGAGCAGTACTTC. Translating gives CSARDRSSEQYF.

At least ten counts were recorded for this clonotype. This chain uses TRBV7-9 with TRBJ2-7; D gene unclear. The CDR3 extends over 12 amino acids. Germline-derived CDR1 and CDR2 are SEHNR and FQNEAQ (reference sequence). V was cut by 4 bases and J by 4 bases, with 8 bases left in between. The chain's CDR3 is CASSWLSYEQYF. As DNA, the CDR3 is TGTGCCAGCAGCTGGCTTTCTTACGAGCAGTACTTC.

This clonotype was seen a few times. The V gene is TRBV30, the J gene TRBJ1-1; no firm D call. Germline CDR1 GTSNPN, CDR2 SVGIG (reference sequence). Trimming pared 3 bases from V and 1 base from J, leaving 12 bases between. This CDR3 is built from 14 residues. CDR3: CAWRSGRKNTEAFF. DNA for the CDR3: TGTGCCTGGAGGTCGGGCAGGAAGAACACTGAAGCTTTCTTT.

The J gene is TRBJ2-2, the V gene TRBV15; D gene uncertain. Germline-derived CDR1 and CDR2 are LNHNV and YYDKDF (reference sequence). Trimming removed 1 base from V and 7 bases from J, with 4 bases in between. The CDR3 is made up of 12 amino acids. The CDR3: CATSRGNGELFF. The CDR3 DNA reads TGTGCCACCAGCAGAGGGAACGGGGAGCTGTTTTTT.

The chain has TRBV15 and TRBJ1-5; D is unresolved. Trimming pared 0 bases from V and 2 bases from J, leaving 11 bases between. The CDR3 is made up of 16 amino acids. From germline, CDR1 is LNHNV and CDR2 YYDKDF (reference sequence). The CDR3 loop is CATSRDRLRGNQPQHF. The CDR3 DNA follows: TGTGCCACCAGCAGAGATCGGTTGCGAGGCAATCAGCCCCAGCATTTT. Complete variable domain (other parts from reference TRBV15 and TRBJ1-5): DAMVIQNPRYQVTQFGKPVTLSCSQTLNHNVMYWYQQKSSQAPKLLFHYYDKDFNNEADTPDNFQSRRPNTSFCFLDIRSPGLGDTAMYLCATSRDRLRGNQPQHFGDGTRLSIL.

This chain joins TRBV5-1 and TRBJ2-5; either TRBD1 or TRBD2 may fit D (5 bases each). Per the germline V gene, CDR1 is SGHRS and CDR2 is YFSETQ. The CDR3 is made up of 14 amino acids. The germline V and J ends were trimmed by 7 bases and 2 bases, with 15 bases remaining between them. The CDR3 protein is CASAPEGRQETQYF. In DNA form, the CDR3 reads TGCGCCAGCGCTCCCGAGGGGAGACAAGAGACCCAGTACTTC. Combining the CDR3 with reference TRBV5-1 and TRBJ2-5 gives the whole variable domain KAGVTQTPRYLIKTRGQQVTLSCSPISGHRSVSWYQQTPGQGLQFLFEYFSETQRNKGNFPGRFSGRQFSNSRSEMNVSTLELGDSALYLCASAPEGRQETQYFGPGTRLLVL.

In this sample, this clonotype turned up many times. The J gene is TRBJ1-1, the V gene TRBV12-3 or TRBV12-4; 12 positions agree with TRBD1. With 5 bases clipped from V and 3 bases from J, the junction kept 7 bases outside the gene matches. The CDR3 covers 16 residues. The CDR3 reads CASSDGTGGIDTEAFF. Written as DNA, the CDR3 is TGTGCCAGCAGTGACGGGACAGGGGGCATTGACACTGAAGCTTTCTTT.

V usage is TRBV5-5 and J usage is TRBJ2-7; D might be TRBD2 (6 bases). Trimming cost V 0 bases and J 3 bases, with 10 bases left between them. This CDR3 has 14 amino acids. In germline, CDR1 is SGHKS, CDR2 YYEKEE (reference sequence). The CDR3 bases are TGTGCCAGCAGCTTGGAAGGAGCGGGCTACGAGCAGTACTTC. Its translation is CASSLEGAGYEQYF.

The rearrangement links TRBV3-1 to TRBJ1-2; no clear D gene. V lost 3 bases and J lost 2, with 10 bases in between. The germline V gene has CDR1 LGHDT and CDR2 YNNKEL (reference sequence). CDR3 length equals 14 residues. The CDR3 DNA reads TGTGCCAGCAGCCAGTACAGTAACAACTATGGCTACACCTTC. This translates into CASSQYSNNYGYTF.